This entry lists 26 T cell receptor beta chains sequenced from one sample in a study of blood T cell repertoires in COVID-19. The table came from immunoSEQ multiplex PCR; TCRdb's copy has only in-frame clones and leaves some out. The sample includes around 620,000 clones, 85% to 90% of them seen just once. Sequenced sample: peripheral blood. The receptors shown here come from a woman younger than 35 with acute or convalescent COVID-19.

The chain combines TRBV23-1 with TRBJ1-1; perhaps TRBD1 as D (5 bases). TRBV23-1 is sorted into the ORF group, with uncertain function. The CDR3 has 13 residues. Deletions cut 4 bases from V and 1 base from J, with 7 bases between. The DNA for the CDR3 is TGCGCCAGCAGTCTTGACAGGAACACTGAAGCTTTCTTT. Its translation is CASSLDRNTEAFF.

The chain couples TRBV19 to TRBJ1-3, with D hard to call. The germline V gene encodes CDR1 LNHDA and CDR2 SQIVND (reference sequence). The CDR3 totals 11 residues. V was cut by 5 bases and J by 7 bases, with 6 bases left in between. The CDR3 coding sequence is TGTGCCAGTAGTGTCAGTAACACCATATATTTT. The encoded protein is CASSVSNTIYF.

This chain connects TRBV7-2 to TRBJ2-3; a weak D match, TRBD1 (5 bases). Trimming removed 5 bases from V and 1 base from J, with 10 bases in between. CDR3 length: 14 amino acids. Germline loops: CDR1 SGHTA, CDR2 FQGNSA. CDR3 bases: TGTGCCAGCAGCCCCCAGGGCCGCACAGATACGCAGTATTTT. Protein: CASSPQGRTDTQYF.

The V call is TRBV11-3, the J call TRBJ1-6, with TRBD1 identical over 8 bases. Per the germline V gene, CDR1 is SGHNT and CDR2 is YENEEA. V shed 2 bases and J 8 bases; nucleotides not matched to a gene: 5. The CDR3 is 15 amino acids. CDR3 region: CASSLNRGSDSPLHF. The CDR3, as DNA: TGTGCCAGCAGCTTAAACAGGGGGTCCGATTCACCCCTCCACTTT.

This clone was counted only a few times. J is TRBJ1-4 and V is TRBV27, with D possibly matching TRBD1 (6 bases). Trimming cost V 6 bases and J 0 bases, with 17 bases left between them. Germline lookup yields CDR1 MNHEY and CDR2 SMNVEV (reference sequence). The CDR3 sequence is 17 residues long. The CDR3 nucleotides read TGTGCCAGCAGCCTTTACAGGGATCTGACAACTAATGAAAAACTGTTTTTT. This gives the protein CASSLYRDLTTNEKLFF.

This sequence joins TRBV28 and TRBJ2-2; D possibly corresponds to TRBD2 (6 bases). With 5 bases removed from V and 5 bases from J, the gap between germline ends came to 6 bases. The CDR3 contains 12 residues. Germline CDR1 reads MDHEN; CDR2 reads SYDVKM. The CDR3 loop is CASSRETGELFF. CDR3 sequence (DNA): TGTGCCAGCAGTCGGGAGACCGGGGAGCTGTTTTTT.

The rearrangement links TRBV9 to TRBJ2-3; 8 nucleotides match TRBD2. The germline V gene encodes CDR1 SGDLS and CDR2 YYNGEE. Trimming took 0 bases from V and 4 from J; bases not matched to a gene: 4. There are 15 residues in the CDR3. In DNA form, the CDR3 reads TGTGCCAGCAGCGTAGGGCCCGGGGGGGCAGATACGCAGTATTTT. The encoded protein is CASSVGPGGADTQYF. Full variable domain (remainder filled in from reference TRBV9 and TRBJ2-3): DSGVTQTPKHLITATGQRVTLRCSPRSGDLSVYWYQQSLDQGLQFLIQYYNGEERAKGNILERFSAQQFPDLHSELNLSSLELGDSALYFCASSVGPGGADTQYFGPGTRLTVL.

DNA of the CDR3: TGTGCCAGCAGCTTGTGGGGCCCTAATTCACCCCTCCACTTT. Residues: CASSLWGPNSPLHF. This chain joins TRBV5-4 and TRBJ1-6, with D possibly matching TRBD1 (5 bases). Between the trimmed V and J ends, which lost 1 base and 6 bases, there was a span of 8 bases. CDR3 size: 14 residues. Germline assignment: CDR1 SGHNT and CDR2 YYREEE (reference sequence).

The V gene is TRBV5-6, the J gene TRBJ1-2; D not resolved. Germline lookup yields CDR1 SGHDT and CDR2 YYEEEE. The CDR3 is 16 amino acids. Trimming pared 4 bases from V and 5 bases from J, leaving 21 bases between. Here the CDR3 DNA reads TGTGCCAGCAGCCCGATATCGGCAGGTGCATATTATGGCTACACCTTC. It is translated as CASSPISAGAYYGYTF.

Notes on this clone: This CDR3 is also generated by other DNA sequences in the sample. The chain uses TRBV24-1 and TRBJ1-2, with TRBD1 matching 10 bases. This CDR3 contains 15 residues. Germline V gene sequence: CDR1 KGHDR, CDR2 SFDVKD. Trimming at V came to 4 bases and at J to 2 bases, leaving 3 bases not matched to a gene. CDR3 protein: CATSDPGQGNYGYTF. CDR3 coding DNA: TGTGCCACCAGTGACCCGGGACAGGGGAACTATGGCTACACCTTC.

The chain combines TRBV14 with TRBJ1-5; 7 bases agree with TRBD1. The CDR3 contains 13 residues. CDR1 SGHDN and CDR2 FVKESK come from the germline V gene. Unmatched junction bases numbered 2, after V lost 0 bases and J lost 9 bases. The CDR3 DNA follows: TGTGCCAGCAGCCAAGATAGGGGGCTGCCCCAGCATTTT. As protein: CASSQDRGLPQHF.

This chain links TRBV2 with TRBJ1-1, with TRBD1 as a possible D gene (6 bases). V lost 3 bases and J 0 bases, leaving 11 bases between the germline ends. The CDR3 has 15 residues. Germline-derived CDR1 and CDR2 are SNHLY and FYNNEI. Written as DNA, the CDR3 is TGTGCCAGCAGTGATCGGACAGTGATGAACACTGAAGCTTTCTTT. This gives the protein CASSDRTVMNTEAFF.

This clone came up once. The rearrangement joins TRBV5-1 to TRBJ1-4; D may be TRBD1 (6 bases). CDR1 is SGHRS, CDR2 YFSETQ, per germline. This CDR3 contains 15 residues. Between the trimmed V and J ends, which lost 4 bases and 0 bases, there was a span of 10 bases. Here the CDR3 DNA reads TGCGCCAGCAGCCCTGGACAGTCAACTAATGAAAAACTGTTTTTT. Residues: CASSPGQSTNEKLFF.

The chain employs TRBV6-2 or TRBV6-3 and TRBJ1-2; D possibly corresponds to TRBD1 (5 bases). There are 13 residues in the CDR3. The V and J ends lost 2 bases and 5 bases respectively, with 9 bases between them. Germline assignment: CDR1 MNHEY and CDR2 SVGEGT. Here the CDR3 DNA reads TGTGCCAGCAGTTACGGCAGGACATATGGCTACACCTTC. This codes for CASSYGRTYGYTF.

The chain employs TRBV4-1 and TRBJ1-1, with D uncertain. V was cut by 2 bases and J by 5 bases, with 15 bases left in between. The V gene's germline CDR1 is MGHRA and CDR2 YSYEKL. The CDR3 length is 15 residues. The CDR3 is CASSQLVQARTEAFF. The DNA of the CDR3 is TGCGCCAGCAGCCAATTGGTCCAGGCCCGGACTGAAGCTTTCTTT.

For the CDR3, the DNA is TGTGCCAGCTCTCTCGTCCGGGATGGCTACACCTTC. It codes for CASSLVRDGYTF. The rearrangement links TRBV18 to TRBJ1-2; D gene uncertain. The CDR3 consists of 12 residues. CDR1 is KGHSH, CDR2 LQKENI, per germline. The V end was cut by 6 bases, the J end by 6 bases, with 11 bases between.

This chain links TRBV19 with TRBJ1-2, with TRBD1 as a possible D gene (6 bases). Germline V gene lookup returns CDR1 LNHDA and CDR2 SQIVND (reference sequence). This CDR3 comprises 13 residues. V lost 3 bases and J lost 5, with 10 bases in between. The CDR3 reads CASSINRVYGYTF. CDR3 DNA sequence: TGTGCCAGTAGTATTAACAGGGTGTATGGCTACACCTTC.

The rearrangement joins TRBV7-2 to TRBJ2-7, with TRBD1 identical over 11 bases. V was pared by 4 bases and J by 4 bases, with 6 bases of the junction left unmatched. Germline assignment: CDR1 SGHTA and CDR2 FQGNSA. The CDR3 length is 15 residues. CDR3 region: CASSSRTGGRYEQYF. Here the CDR3 DNA reads TGTGCCAGCAGCTCCCGGACAGGGGGCAGGTACGAGCAGTACTTC.

This chain links TRBV6-1 with TRBJ1-2; D gene ambiguous. V lost 2 bases to trimming and J lost 4 bases, with 8 bases between them. This CDR3 comprises 13 residues. Germline lookup yields CDR1 MNHNS and CDR2 SASEGT. Written as DNA, the CDR3 is TGTGCCAGCAGTGAAAGAGCCCCCTATGGCTACACCTTC. Amino acid sequence: CASSERAPYGYTF.

The rearrangement joins TRBV30 to TRBJ1-2; D uncertain. Trimming removed 2 bases from V and 4 bases from J, with 14 bases in between. This CDR3 has 14 residues. Per the germline V gene, CDR1 is GTSNPN and CDR2 is SVGIG (reference sequence). CDR3 amino acids: CAWSLQASSYGYTF. CDR3 sequence (DNA): TGTGCCTGGAGTCTGCAGGCTTCCAGCTATGGCTACACCTTC.

J is TRBJ2-7 and V is TRBV4-1, with unresolved D. CDR3 size: 17 residues. CDR1 and CDR2 (germline): MGHRA, YSYEKL. The V end was cut by 1 base, the J end by 2 bases, with 18 bases between. CDR3 residues: CASSQVGLRSSTYEQYF. The CDR3 nucleotides read TGCGCCAGCAGCCAAGTCGGTCTCAGGTCATCGACCTACGAGCAGTACTTC.

The chain recombines TRBV7-9 with TRBJ1-2, with D possibly matching TRBD1 (5 bases). CDR1 is SEHNR and CDR2 is FQNEAQ in the germline V gene (reference sequence). V dropped 4 bases and J dropped 2 bases, with 8 bases sitting between them. The CDR3 length is 13 residues. This CDR3 is CASSSAGNYGYTF. DNA for the CDR3: TGTGCCAGCAGCTCCGCAGGGAACTATGGCTACACCTTC.

This chain uses TRBV30 with TRBJ1-1; D perhaps matches TRBD1 (5 bases). V was cut by 1 base and J by 4 bases, with 22 bases left in between. In germline, CDR1 is GTSNPN, CDR2 SVGIG (reference sequence). This CDR3 is 17 amino acids long. DNA of the CDR3: TGTGCCTGGAGTGGACGGGAGGGGACCGGCGAGAGCACTGAAGCTTTCTTT. This codes for CAWSGREGTGESTEAFF.

The chain's CDR3 is CARSFTSGGDNEQFF. In DNA, the CDR3 is TGTGCCAGAAGCTTCACTAGCGGGGGGGACAATGAGCAGTTCTTC. This chain links TRBV5-3 with TRBJ2-1, with 13 bases fitting TRBD2. TRBV5-3 has ORF status, its function being uncertain. This CDR3 comprises 15 residues. The V and J ends lost 2 bases and 5 bases, in that order; junction bases with no gene match: 1.

This clone occurred once. V usage is TRBV21-1 and J usage is TRBJ2-1; no DNA check was done on the table's D call, TRBD1. TRBV21-1 is designated a pseudogene. The CDR3 is 16 residues long. The CDR3 spells CASSKATGSSYNEQFF. CDR3 in DNA: TGTGCCAGCAGCAAAGCCACAGGGAGCTCCTACAATGAGCAGTTCTTC.

This clone was seen a handful of times. V is TRBV7-9 and J is TRBJ2-1, with D maybe TRBD1 (5 bases). Germline loops: CDR1 SEHNR, CDR2 FQNEAQ (reference sequence). The CDR3 is 14 amino acids. V lost 5 bases and J lost 4, with 12 bases in between. In DNA form, the CDR3 reads TGTGCCAGCAGCCTAAGGGGTCAGTACAATGAGCAGTTCTTC. It encodes CASSLRGQYNEQFF. Looking up the rest from reference TRBV7-9 and TRBJ2-1 gives the full variable domain: DTGVSQNPRHKITKRGQNVTFRCDPISEHNRLYWYRQTLGQGPEFLTYFQNEAQLEKSRLLSDRFSAERPKGSFSTLEIQRTEQGDSAMYLCASSLRGQYNEQFFGPGTRLTVL.